This T cell receptor (beta chain) originates from a study of PD-1 blockade in classical Hodgkin lymphoma. J gave up 1 base and V 4 bases, and 6 bases lay outside the gene matches. Germline loops: CDR1 SGHVS, CDR2 FNYEAQ. The CDR3 is 16 amino acids. Every one of the patients relapsed after autologous stem cell transplantation (brentuximab vedotin exposure was variable). Magnetic negative selection of thawed PBMCs yielded the CD8+ T cells. Assay: immunoSEQ multiplex PCR; the TCRdb copy retains only in-frame clones and omits some. In the table there are about 5,600 clones, over 65% of which are singletons.

V usage is TRBV7-6 and J usage is TRBJ1-5; 8 bases align to TRBD1. The TCR comes from a human donor with classical Hodgkin lymphoma. Sequenced here: CD8+ T cells from blood, sampled at baseline. The CDR3: CASSYGPGGSNQPQHF. The DNA for the CDR3 is TGTGCCAGCAGCTACGGACCAGGGGGCAGCAATCAGCCCCAGCATTTT.